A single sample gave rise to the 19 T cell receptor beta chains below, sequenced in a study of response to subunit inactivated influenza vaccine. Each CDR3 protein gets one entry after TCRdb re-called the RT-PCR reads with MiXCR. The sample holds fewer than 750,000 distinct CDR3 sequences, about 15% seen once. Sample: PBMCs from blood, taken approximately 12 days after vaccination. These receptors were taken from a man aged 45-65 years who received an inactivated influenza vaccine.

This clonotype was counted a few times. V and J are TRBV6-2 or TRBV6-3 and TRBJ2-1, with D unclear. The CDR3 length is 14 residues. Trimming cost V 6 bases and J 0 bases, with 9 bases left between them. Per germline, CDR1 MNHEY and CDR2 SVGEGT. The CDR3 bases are TGTGCCAGCAGACCTCAGGTCTCCTACAATGAGCAGTTCTTC. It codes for CASRPQVSYNEQFF.

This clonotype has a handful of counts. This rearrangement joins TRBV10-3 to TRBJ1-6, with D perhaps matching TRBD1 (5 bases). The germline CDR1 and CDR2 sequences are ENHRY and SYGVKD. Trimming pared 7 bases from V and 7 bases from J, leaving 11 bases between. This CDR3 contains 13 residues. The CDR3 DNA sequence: TGTGCCATCAACCGGGACGCGAATTCACCCCTCCACTTT. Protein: CAINRDANSPLHF.

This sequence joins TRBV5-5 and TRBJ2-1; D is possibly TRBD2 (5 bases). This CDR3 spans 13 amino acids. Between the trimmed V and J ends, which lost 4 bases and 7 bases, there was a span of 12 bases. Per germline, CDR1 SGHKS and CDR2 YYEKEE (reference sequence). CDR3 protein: CASSDGERNEQFF. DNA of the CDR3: TGTGCCAGCAGCGACGGGGAGAGAAATGAGCAGTTCTTC. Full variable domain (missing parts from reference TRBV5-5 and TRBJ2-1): DAGVTQSPTHLIKTRGQQVTLRCSPISGHKSVSWYQQVLGQGPQFIFQYYEKEERGRGNFPDRFSARQFPNYSSELNVNALLLGDSALYLCASSDGERNEQFFGPGTRLTVL.

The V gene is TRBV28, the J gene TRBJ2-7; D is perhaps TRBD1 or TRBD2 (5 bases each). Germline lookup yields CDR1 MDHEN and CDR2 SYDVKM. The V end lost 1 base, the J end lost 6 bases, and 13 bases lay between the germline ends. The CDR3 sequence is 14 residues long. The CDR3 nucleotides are TGTGCCAGCAGTTTATTGGCCAGGGACGGCGAGCAGTACTTC. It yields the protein CASSLLARDGEQYF.

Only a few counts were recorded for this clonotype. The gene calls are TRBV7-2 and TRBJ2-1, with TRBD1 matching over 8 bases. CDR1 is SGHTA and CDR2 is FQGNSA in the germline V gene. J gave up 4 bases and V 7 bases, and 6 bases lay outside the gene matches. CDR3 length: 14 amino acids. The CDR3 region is CASTSDRVYNEQFF. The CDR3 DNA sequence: TGTGCCAGCACCTCGGACAGGGTATACAATGAGCAGTTCTTC.

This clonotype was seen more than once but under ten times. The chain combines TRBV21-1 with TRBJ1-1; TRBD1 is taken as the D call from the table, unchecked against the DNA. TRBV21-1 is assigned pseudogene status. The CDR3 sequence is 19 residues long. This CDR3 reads CASSEGIQGQIRIGTEAFF. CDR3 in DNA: TGTGCCAGCAGCGAGGGGATTCAAGGACAAATTAGAATTGGGACTGAAGCTTTCTTT.

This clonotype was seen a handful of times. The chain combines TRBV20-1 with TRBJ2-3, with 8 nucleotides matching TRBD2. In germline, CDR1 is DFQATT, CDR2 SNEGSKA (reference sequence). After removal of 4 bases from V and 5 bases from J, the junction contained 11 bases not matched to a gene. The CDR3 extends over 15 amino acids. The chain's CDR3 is CSATSGTRLLDTQYF. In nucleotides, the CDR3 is TGCAGTGCTACATCCGGGACTAGGTTGTTAGATACGCAGTATTTT.

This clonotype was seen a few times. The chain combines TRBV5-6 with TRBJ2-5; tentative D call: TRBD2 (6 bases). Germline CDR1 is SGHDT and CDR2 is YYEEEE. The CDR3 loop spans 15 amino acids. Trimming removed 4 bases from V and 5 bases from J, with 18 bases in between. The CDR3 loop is CASSRRETAGETQYF. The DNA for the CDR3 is TGTGCCAGCAGCCGTAGGGAGACGGCGGGGGAGACCCAGTACTTC.

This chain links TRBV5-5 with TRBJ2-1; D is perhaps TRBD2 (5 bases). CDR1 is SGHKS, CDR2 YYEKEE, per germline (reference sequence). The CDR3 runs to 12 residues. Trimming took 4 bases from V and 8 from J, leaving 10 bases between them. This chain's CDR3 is CASSRRRDEQFF. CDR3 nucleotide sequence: TGTGCCAGCAGCAGGAGGCGGGATGAGCAGTTCTTC.

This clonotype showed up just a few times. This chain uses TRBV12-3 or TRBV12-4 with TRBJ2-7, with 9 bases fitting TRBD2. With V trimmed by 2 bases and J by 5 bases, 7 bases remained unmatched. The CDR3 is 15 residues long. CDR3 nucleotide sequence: TGTGCCAGCAGTTTATCTAGCGGGATGGTCAACGAGCAGTACTTC. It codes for CASSLSSGMVNEQYF.

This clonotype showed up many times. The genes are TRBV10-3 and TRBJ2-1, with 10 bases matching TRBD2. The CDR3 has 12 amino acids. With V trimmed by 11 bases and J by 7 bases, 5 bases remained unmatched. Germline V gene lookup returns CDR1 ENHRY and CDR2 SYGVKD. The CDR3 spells CAGSGRGNEQFF. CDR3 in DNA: TGTGCCGGCAGCGGGAGGGGAAATGAGCAGTTCTTC.

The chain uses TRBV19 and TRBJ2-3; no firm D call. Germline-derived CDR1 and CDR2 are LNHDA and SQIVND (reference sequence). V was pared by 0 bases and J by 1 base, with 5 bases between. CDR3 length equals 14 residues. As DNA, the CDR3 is TGTGCCAGTAGTATAGACGGTCGCACAGATACGCAGTATTTT. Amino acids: CASSIDGRTDTQYF.

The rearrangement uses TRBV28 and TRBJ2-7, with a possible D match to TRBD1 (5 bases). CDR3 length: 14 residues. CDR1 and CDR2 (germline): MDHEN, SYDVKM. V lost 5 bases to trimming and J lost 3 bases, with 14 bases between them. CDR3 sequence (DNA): TGTGCCAGCAGTGCGCCCTTAGACAGCTACGAGCAGTACTTC. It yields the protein CASSAPLDSYEQYF. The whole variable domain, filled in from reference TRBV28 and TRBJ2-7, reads DVKVTQSSRYLVKRTGEKVFLECVQDMDHENMFWYRQDPGLGLRLIYFSYDVKMKEKGDIPEGYSVSREKKERFSLILESASTNQTSMYLCASSAPLDSYEQYFGPGTRLTVT.

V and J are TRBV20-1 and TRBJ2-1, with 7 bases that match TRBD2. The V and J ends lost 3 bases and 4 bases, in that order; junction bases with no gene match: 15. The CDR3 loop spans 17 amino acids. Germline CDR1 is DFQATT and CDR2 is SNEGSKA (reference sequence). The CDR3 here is CSARTDSSGDHYNEQFF. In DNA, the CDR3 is TGCAGTGCTAGGACGGACTCTAGCGGAGACCATTACAATGAGCAGTTCTTC.

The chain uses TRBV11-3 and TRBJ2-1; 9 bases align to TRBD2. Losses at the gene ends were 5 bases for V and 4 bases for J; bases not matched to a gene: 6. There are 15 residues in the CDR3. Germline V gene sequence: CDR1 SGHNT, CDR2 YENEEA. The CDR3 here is CASSPRLAEYNEQFF. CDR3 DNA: TGTGCCAGCAGCCCCCGACTAGCGGAGTACAATGAGCAGTTCTTC.

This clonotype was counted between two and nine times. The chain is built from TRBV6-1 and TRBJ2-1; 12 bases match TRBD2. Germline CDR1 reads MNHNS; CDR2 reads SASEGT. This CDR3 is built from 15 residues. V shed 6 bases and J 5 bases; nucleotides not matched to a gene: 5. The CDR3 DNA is TGTGCCAGCAGCCGACTAGCGGGGGTCGACAATGAGCAGTTCTTC. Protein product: CASSRLAGVDNEQFF.

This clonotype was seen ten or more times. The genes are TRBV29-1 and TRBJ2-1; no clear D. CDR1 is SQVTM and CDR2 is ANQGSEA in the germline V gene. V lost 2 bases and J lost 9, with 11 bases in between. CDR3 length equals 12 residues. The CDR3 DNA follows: TGCAGCGTTGAAATTAGGGTGGGTGAGCAGTTCTTC. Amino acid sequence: CSVEIRVGEQFF.

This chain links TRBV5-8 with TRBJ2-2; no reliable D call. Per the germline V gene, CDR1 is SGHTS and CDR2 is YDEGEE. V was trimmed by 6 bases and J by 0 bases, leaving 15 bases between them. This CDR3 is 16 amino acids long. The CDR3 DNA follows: TGTGCCAGCAACCCCCCCGGTGCAGCGAACACCGGGGAGCTGTTTTTT. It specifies CASNPPGAANTGELFF.

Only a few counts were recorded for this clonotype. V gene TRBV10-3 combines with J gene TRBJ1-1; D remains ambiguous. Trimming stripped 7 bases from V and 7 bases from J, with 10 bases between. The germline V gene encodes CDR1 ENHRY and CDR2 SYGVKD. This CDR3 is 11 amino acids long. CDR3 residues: CAIKTDGEAFF. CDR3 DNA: TGTGCCATCAAGACTGACGGTGAAGCTTTCTTT.